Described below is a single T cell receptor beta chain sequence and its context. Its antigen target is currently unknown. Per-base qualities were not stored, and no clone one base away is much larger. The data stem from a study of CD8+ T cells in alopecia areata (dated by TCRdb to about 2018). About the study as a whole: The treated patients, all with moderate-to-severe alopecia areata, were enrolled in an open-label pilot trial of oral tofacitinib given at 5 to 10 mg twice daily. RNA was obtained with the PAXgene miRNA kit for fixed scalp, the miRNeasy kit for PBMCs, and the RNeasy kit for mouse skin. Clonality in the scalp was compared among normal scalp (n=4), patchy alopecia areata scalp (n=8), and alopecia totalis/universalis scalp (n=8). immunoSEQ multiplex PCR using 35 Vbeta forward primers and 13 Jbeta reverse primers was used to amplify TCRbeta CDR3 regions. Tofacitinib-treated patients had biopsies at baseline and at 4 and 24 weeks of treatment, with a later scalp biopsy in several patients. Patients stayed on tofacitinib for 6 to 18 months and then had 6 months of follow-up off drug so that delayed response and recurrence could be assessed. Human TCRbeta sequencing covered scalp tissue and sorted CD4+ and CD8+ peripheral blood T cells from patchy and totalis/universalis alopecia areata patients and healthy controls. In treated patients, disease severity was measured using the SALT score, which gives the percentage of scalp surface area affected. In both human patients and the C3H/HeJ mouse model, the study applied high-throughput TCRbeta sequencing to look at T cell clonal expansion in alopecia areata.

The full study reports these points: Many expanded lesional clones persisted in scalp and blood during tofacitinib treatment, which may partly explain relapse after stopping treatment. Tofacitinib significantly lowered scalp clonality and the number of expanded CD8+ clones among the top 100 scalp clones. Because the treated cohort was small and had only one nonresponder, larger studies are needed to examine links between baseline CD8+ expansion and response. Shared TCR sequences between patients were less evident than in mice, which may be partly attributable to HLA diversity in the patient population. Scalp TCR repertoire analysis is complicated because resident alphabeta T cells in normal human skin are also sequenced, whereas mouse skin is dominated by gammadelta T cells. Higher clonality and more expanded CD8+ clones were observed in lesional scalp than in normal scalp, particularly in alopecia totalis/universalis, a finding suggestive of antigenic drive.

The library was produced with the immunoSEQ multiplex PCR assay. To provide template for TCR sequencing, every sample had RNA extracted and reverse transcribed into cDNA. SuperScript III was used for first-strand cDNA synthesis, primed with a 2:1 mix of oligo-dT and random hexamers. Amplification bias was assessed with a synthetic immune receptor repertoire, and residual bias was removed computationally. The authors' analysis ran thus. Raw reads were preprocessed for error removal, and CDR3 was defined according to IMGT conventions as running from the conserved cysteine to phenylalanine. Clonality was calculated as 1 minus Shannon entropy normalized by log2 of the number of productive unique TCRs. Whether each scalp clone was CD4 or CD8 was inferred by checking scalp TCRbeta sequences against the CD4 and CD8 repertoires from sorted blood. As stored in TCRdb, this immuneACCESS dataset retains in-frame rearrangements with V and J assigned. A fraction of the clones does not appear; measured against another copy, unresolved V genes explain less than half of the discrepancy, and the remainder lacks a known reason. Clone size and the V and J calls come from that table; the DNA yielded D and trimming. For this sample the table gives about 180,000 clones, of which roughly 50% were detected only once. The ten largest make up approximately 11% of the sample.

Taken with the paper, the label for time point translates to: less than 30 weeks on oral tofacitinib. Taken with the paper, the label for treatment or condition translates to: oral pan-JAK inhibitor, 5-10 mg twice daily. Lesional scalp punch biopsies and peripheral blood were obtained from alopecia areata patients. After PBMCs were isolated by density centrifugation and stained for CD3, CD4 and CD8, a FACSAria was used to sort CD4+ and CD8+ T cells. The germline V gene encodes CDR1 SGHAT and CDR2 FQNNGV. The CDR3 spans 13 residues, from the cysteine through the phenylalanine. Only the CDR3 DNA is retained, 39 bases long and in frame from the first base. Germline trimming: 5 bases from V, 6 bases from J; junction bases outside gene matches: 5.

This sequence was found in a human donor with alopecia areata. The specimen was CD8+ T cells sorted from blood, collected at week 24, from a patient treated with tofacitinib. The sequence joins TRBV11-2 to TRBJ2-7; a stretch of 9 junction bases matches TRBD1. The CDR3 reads CASSRGTGSEQYF. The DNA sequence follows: TGTGCCAGCAGCCGAGGGACAGGGTCCGAGCAGTACTTC.